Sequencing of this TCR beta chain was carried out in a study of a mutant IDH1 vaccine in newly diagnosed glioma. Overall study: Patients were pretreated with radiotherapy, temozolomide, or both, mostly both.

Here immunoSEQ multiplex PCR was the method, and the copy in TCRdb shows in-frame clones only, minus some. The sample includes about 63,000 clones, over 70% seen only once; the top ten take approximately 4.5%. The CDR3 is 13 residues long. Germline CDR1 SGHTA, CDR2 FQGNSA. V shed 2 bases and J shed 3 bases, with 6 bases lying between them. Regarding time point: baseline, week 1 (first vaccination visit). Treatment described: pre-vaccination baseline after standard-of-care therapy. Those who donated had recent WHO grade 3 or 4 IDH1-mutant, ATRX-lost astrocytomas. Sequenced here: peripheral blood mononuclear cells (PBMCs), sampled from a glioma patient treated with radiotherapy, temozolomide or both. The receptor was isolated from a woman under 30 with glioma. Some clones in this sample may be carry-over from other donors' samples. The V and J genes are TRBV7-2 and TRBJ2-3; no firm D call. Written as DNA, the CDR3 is TGTGCCAGCAGCTTAATTTTGACAGATACGCAGTATTTT. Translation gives CASSLILTDTQYF.